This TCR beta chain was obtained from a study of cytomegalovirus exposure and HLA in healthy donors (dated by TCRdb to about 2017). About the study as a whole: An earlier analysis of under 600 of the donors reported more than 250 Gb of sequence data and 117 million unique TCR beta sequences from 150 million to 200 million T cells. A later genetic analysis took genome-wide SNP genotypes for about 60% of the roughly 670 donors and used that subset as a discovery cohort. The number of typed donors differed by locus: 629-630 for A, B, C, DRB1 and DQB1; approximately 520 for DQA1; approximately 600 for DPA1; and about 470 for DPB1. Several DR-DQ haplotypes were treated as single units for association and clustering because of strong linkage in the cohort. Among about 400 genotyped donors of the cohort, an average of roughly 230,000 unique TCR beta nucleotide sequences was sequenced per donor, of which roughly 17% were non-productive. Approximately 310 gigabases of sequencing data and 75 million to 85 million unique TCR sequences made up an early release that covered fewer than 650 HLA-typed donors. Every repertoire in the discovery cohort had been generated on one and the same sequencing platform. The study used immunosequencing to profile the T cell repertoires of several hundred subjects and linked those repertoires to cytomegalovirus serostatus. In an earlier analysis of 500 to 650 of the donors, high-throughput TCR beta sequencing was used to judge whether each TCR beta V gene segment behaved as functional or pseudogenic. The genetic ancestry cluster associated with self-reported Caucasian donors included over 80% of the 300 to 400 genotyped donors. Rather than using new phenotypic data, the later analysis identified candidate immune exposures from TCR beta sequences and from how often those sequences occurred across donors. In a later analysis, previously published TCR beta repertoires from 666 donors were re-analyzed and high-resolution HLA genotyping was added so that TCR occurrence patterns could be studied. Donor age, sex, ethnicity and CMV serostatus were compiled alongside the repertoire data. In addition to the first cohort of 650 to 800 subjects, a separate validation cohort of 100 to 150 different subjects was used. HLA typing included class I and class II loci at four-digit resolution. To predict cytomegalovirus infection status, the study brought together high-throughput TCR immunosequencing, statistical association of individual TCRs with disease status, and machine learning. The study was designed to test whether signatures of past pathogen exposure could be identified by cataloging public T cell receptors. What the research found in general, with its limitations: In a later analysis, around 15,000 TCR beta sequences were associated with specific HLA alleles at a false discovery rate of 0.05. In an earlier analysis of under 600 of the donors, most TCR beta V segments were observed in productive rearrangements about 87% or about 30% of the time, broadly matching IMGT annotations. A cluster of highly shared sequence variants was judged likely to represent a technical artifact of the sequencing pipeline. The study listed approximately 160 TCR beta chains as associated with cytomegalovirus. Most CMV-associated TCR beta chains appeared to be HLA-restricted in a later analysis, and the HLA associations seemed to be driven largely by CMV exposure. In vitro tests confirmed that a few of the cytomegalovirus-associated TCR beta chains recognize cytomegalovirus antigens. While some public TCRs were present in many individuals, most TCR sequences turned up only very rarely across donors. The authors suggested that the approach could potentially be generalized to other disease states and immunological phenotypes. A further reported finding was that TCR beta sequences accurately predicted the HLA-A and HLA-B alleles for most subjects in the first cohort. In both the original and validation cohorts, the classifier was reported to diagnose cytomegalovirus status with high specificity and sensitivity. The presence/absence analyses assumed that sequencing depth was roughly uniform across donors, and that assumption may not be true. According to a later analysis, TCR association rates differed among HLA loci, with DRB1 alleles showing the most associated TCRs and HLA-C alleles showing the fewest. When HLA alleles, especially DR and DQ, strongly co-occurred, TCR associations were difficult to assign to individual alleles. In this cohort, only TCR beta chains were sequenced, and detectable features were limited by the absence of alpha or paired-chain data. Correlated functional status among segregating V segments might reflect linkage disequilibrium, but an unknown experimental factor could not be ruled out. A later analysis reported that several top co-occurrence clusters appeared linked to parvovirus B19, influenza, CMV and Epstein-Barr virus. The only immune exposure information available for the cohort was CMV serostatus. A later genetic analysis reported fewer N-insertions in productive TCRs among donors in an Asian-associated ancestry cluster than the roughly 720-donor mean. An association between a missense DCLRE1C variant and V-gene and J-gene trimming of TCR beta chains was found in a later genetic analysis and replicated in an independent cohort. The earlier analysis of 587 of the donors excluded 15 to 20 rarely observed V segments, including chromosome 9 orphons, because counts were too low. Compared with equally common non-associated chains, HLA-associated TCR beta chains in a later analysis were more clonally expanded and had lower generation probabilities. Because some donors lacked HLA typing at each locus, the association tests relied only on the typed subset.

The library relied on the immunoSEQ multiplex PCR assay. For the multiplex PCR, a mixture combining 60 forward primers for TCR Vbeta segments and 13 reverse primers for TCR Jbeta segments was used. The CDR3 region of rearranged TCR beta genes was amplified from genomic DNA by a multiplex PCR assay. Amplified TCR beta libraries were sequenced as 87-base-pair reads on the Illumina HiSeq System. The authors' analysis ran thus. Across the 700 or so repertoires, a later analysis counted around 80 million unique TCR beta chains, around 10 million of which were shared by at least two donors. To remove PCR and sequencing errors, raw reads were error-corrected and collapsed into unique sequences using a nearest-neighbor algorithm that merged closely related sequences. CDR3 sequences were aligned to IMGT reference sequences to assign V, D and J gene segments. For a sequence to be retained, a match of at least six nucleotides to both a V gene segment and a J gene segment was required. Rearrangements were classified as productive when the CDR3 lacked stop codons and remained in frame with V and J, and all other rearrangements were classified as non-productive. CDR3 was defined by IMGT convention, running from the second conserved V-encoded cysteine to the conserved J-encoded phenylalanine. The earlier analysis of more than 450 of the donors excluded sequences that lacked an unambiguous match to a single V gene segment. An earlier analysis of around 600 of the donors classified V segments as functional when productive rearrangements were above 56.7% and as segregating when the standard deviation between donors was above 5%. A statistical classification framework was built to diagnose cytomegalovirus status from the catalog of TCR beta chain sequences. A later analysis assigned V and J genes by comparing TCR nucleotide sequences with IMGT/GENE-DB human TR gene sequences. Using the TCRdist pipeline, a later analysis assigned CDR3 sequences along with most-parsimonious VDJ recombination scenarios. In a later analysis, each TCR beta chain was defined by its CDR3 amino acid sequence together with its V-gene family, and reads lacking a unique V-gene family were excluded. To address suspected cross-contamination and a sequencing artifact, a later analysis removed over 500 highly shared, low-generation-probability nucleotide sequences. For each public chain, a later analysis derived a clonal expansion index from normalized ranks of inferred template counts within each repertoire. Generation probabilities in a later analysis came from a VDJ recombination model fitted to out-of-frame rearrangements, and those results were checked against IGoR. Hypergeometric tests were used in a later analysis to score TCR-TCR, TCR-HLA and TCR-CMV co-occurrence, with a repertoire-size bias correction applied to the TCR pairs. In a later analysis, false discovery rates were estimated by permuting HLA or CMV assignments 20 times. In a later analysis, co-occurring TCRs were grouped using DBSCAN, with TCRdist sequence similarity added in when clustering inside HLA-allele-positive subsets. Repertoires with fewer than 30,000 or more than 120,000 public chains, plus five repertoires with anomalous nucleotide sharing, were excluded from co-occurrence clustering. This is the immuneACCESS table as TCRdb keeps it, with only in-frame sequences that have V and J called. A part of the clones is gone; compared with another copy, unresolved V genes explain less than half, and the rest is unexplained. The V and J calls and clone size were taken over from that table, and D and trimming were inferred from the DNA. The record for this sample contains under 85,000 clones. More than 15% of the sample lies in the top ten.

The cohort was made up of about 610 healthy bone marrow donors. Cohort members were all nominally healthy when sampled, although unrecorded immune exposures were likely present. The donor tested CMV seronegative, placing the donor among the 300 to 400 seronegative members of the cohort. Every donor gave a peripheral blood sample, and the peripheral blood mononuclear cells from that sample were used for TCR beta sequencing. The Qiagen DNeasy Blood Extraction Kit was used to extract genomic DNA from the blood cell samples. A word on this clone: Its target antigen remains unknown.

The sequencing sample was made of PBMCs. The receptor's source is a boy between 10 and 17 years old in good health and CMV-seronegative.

The DNA is as follows: TGCGCCAGCAGTGACACCACAGGGGGCGGCTATGGCTACACCTTC. Translated, it reads CASSDTTGGGYGYTF. The rearrangement combines TRBV10-1 with TRBJ1-2; 9 of the junction bases match TRBD1. V is cut back by 3 bases and J by 4 bases, with 6 bases in the junction unmatched. For CDR1 and CDR2, the germline V gene (reference sequence) lists WNHNN and SYGVQD. The CDR3 covers 15 residues, taking in both the cysteine and the phenylalanine. Only CDR3 DNA is held: 45 bases, read in frame from base 1.